The clone carrying this T cell receptor (beta chain) was seen a handful of times. Its antigen is not identified. The CDR3 covers 16 residues. J lost 2 bases, V lost 5 bases, and 7 bases had no gene match. The V gene's germline CDR1 is MNHEY and CDR2 SVGEGT. As part of library construction, unique molecular identifiers were attached to individual cDNA molecules. Via MiXCR, TCRdb re-called the 5' RACE reads, giving one row per CDR3 protein. The sample yields tens of thousands of distinct CDR3 sequences, about an eighth seen once. The data were taken from a study of early T cells in non-severe SARS-CoV-2 infection. Whole-study context: Alpha and beta chains were unpaired, from unsorted whole-blood bulk RNA.

Whole-study results and caveats: VDJdb matching, biased toward anti-spike CD8 responses, missed private and CD4 specificities.

Material for sequencing was whole blood. The rearrangement links TRBV6-2 or TRBV6-3 to TRBJ2-2; 8 positions match TRBD2. The sequence derives from an adult who was a healthcare worker with PCR-confirmed SARS-CoV-2 infection or an uninfected control (not recorded which). The CDR3 coding sequence is TGTGCCAGCAGTCGCCCTGGGACTAGTAACACCGGGGAGCTGTTTTTT. This codes for CASSRPGTSNTGELFF.